Shown below are 27 T cell receptor beta chains from a single sample sequenced in a study of memory CD4+ T cells and cytomegalovirus serostatus. This table comes from immunoSEQ multiplex PCR, and its TCRdb copy is limited to in-frame clones, with some not included. The profile covers under 75,000 clones, with over 60% appearing a single time and 0.53% taken by the ten largest. Single viable CD3+CD4+CD8-CD45RO+ cells were sorted as the memory CD4+ T cells. The specimen sequenced was memory CD4+ T cells from blood. The source of these receptors is an adult in good health and CMV-seronegative. Some clones in this sample may be carry-over from other donors' samples.

This chain uses TRBV7-8 with TRBJ1-2; no clear D. V was pared by 1 base and J by 3 bases, with 6 bases between. This CDR3 is 13 amino acids long. CDR1 is SGHVS, CDR2 FQNEAQ, per germline. DNA for the CDR3: TGTGCCAGCAGCTTAGGGCAGGACTATGGCTACACCTTC. This gives the protein CASSLGQDYGYTF.

The CDR3 DNA sequence: TGTGCCAGCACCCTACGGGGGGGGGATTCACCCCTCCACTTT. Translating gives CASTLRGGDSPLHF. The gene calls are TRBV6-6 and TRBJ1-6; possibly TRBD1 for D (5 bases). Germline V gene sequence: CDR1 MNHNY, CDR2 SVGAGI (reference sequence). Trimming took 7 bases from V and 8 from J, leaving 15 bases between them. This CDR3 has 14 residues.

The genes are TRBV5-4 and TRBJ1-2; no clear D gene. Germline V gene lookup returns CDR1 SGHNT and CDR2 YYREEE (reference sequence). V shed 4 bases and J shed 4 bases, with 17 bases lying between them. CDR3 length: 15 residues. CDR3 in DNA: TGTGCCAGCAGCCCCCTCCCATCCATCGCCTATGGCTACACCTTC. Its translation is CASSPLPSIAYGYTF.

The chain uses TRBV4-3 and TRBJ2-7; D is perhaps TRBD1 (6 bases). The CDR3 spans 12 residues. Germline values: CDR1 LGHNA, CDR2 YSLEER. V lost 0 bases, J lost 10 bases, and 10 bases lay in between. CDR3 sequence: CASSQDRGSQYF. Written as DNA, the CDR3 is TGCGCCAGCAGCCAAGATAGGGGGAGCCAGTACTTC.

The chain employs TRBV5-1 and TRBJ2-5; 10 bases fit TRBD2. This CDR3 contains 17 residues. The germline gives CDR1 SGHRS, CDR2 YFSETQ. Trimming at V came to 4 bases and at J to 4 bases, leaving 13 bases not matched to a gene. CDR3 protein: CASSPGASGGHLETQYF. CDR3 nucleotide sequence: TGCGCCAGCAGCCCCGGCGCTAGCGGGGGCCACCTAGAGACCCAGTACTTC.

This clone was detected only a few times. The rearrangement links TRBV5-4 to TRBJ2-2; D not certain. The CDR3 is made up of 16 amino acids. Germline V gene lookup returns CDR1 SGHNT and CDR2 YYREEE (reference sequence). The V end lost 1 base, the J end lost 4 bases, and 14 bases lay between the germline ends. This chain's CDR3 is CASSLPRLIGTGELFF. The DNA for the CDR3 is TGTGCCAGCAGCTTGCCCCGACTTATCGGCACCGGGGAGCTGTTTTTT. Supplemented by reference TRBV5-4 and TRBJ2-2, the full variable domain reads ETGVTQSPTHLIKTRGQQVTLRCSSQSGHNTVSWYQQALGQGPQFIFQYYREEENGRGNFPPRFSGLQFPNYSSELNVNALELDDSALYLCASSLPRLIGTGELFFGEGSRLTVL.

There are a few counts of this clone. The chain employs TRBV28 and TRBJ2-3, with TRBD2 matching over 7 bases. Germline lookup yields CDR1 MDHEN and CDR2 SYDVKM. The junction had 8 bases not matched to a gene; V was cut back by 6 bases and J by 2 bases. The CDR3 is made up of 15 amino acids. In DNA form, the CDR3 reads TGTGCCAGCAGACCCGCGGGAGCGCCCACAGATACGCAGTATTTT. This gives the protein CASRPAGAPTDTQYF.

In DNA form, the CDR3 reads TGCAGCGTTGGAGGGGTTGGGACTGAAGCTTTCTTT. This codes for CSVGGVGTEAFF. This sequence joins TRBV29-1 and TRBJ1-1; D perhaps matches TRBD1 (5 bases). Between the trimmed V and J ends, which lost 4 bases and 5 bases, there was a span of 11 bases. The germline V gene has CDR1 SQVTM and CDR2 ANQGSEA. The CDR3 is made up of 12 amino acids. The entire variable domain, with the rest obtained from reference TRBV29-1 and TRBJ1-1, is as follows: SAVISQKPSRDICQRGTSLTIQCQVDSQVTMMFWYRQQPGQSLTLIATANQGSEATYESGFVIDKFPISRPNLTFSTLTVSNMSPEDSSIYLCSVGGVGTEAFFGQGTRLTVV.

This clone was seen once. V usage is TRBV4-1 and J usage is TRBJ2-1; 9 bases agree with TRBD2. There are 14 residues in the CDR3. The germline V gene encodes CDR1 MGHRA and CDR2 YSYEKL. V shed 3 bases and J 7 bases; nucleotides not matched to a gene: 4. The CDR3 region is CASSHSGRHNEQFF. CDR3 DNA: TGCGCCAGCAGCCATAGCGGGAGACATAATGAGCAGTTCTTC.

This clone was detected only a few times. The V gene is TRBV6-5, the J gene TRBJ2-2; maybe TRBD2 (7 bases). Per the germline V gene, CDR1 is MNHEY and CDR2 is SVGAGI. The CDR3 sequence is 15 residues long. V lost 7 bases to trimming and J lost 4 bases, with 16 bases between them. The DNA of the CDR3 is TGTGCCAGCAACCAGGCGGGGGCAGGCACCGGGGAGCTGTTTTTT. Protein product: CASNQAGAGTGELFF.

This chain links TRBV5-1 with TRBJ2-6; D ambiguous. Germline V gives CDR1 SGHRS, CDR2 YFSETQ. Trimming shortened V by 0 bases and J by 0 bases, and 4 bases separated the two germline ends. The CDR3 spans 15 residues. The CDR3 nucleotides are TGCGCCAGCAGCTTGGGCATCTCTGGGGCCAACGTCCTGACTTTC. The encoded protein is CASSLGISGANVLTF.

The V and J genes are TRBV7-9 and TRBJ2-4; D not certain. The V end lost 5 bases, the J end lost 0 bases, and 11 bases lay between the germline ends. This CDR3 comprises 15 residues. CDR1 and CDR2 from the germline V gene are SEHNR and FQNEAQ (reference sequence). CDR3 loop: CASSRGLRAKNIQYF. Here the CDR3 DNA reads TGTGCCAGCAGCCGTGGGTTGCGAGCCAAAAACATTCAGTACTTC.

The J gene is TRBJ2-3, the V gene TRBV11-2, with D unclear. V lost 5 bases to trimming and J lost 0 bases, with 12 bases between them. The CDR3 sequence is 15 residues long. The germline CDR1 and CDR2 sequences are SGHAT and FQNNGV. The DNA for the CDR3 is TGTGCCAGCAGCCAAAATAGACTTAGCACAGATACGCAGTATTTT. This sequence encodes CASSQNRLSTDTQYF. The full variable domain, in which reference TRBV11-2 and TRBJ2-3 provide the parts outside the CDR3, is EAGVAQSPRYKIIEKRQSVAFWCNPISGHATLYWYQQILGQGPKLLIQFQNNGVVDDSQLPKDRFSAERLKGVDSTLKIQPAKLEDSAVYLCASSQNRLSTDTQYFGPGTRLTVL.

The chain carries TRBV28 and TRBJ2-3; 10 bases line up with TRBD1. Germline V gives CDR1 MDHEN, CDR2 SYDVKM. With V trimmed by 3 bases and J by 6 bases, 6 bases remained unmatched. There are 15 residues in the CDR3. This CDR3 reads CASSFLGQGSDTQYF. CDR3 in DNA: TGTGCCAGCAGTTTCTTGGGACAGGGGAGCGATACGCAGTATTTT.

The chain has TRBV30 and TRBJ1-6, with 7 bases identical to TRBD1. V lost 2 bases to trimming and J lost 0 bases; unmatched junction nucleotides: 22. This CDR3 spans 22 amino acids. Germline CDR1 and CDR2: GTSNPN and SVGIG (reference sequence). The CDR3 sequence: CAWSLGQMMYNRFSSYNSPLHF. The DNA for the CDR3 is TGTGCCTGGAGTTTGGGACAGATGATGTACAACCGCTTCAGCTCCTATAATTCACCCCTCCACTTT.

The count of this clone is one. At one end, the junction sequence differs from germline, possibly due to a read error. The gene calls are TRBV6-5 and TRBJ2-1, with TRBD2 identical over 8 bases. Per germline, CDR1 MNHEY and CDR2 SVGAGI. The CDR3 consists of 14 residues. The CDR3 protein is CASSNSVREGRSFF. CDR3 in DNA: TGTGCCAGCAGTAACTCCGTCCGGGAGGGCCGGTCGTTCTTC.

The rearrangement links TRBV9 to TRBJ2-3; D unclear. CDR1 and CDR2 from the germline V gene are SGDLS and YYNGEE. The CDR3 has 15 residues. Trimming shortened V by 0 bases and J by 1 base, and 9 bases separated the two germline ends. The DNA for the CDR3 is TGTGCCAGCAGCGTAGATATAGCCCGCACAGATACGCAGTATTTT. Its translation is CASSVDIARTDTQYF.

The CDR3: CASSLIGQGGNEQFF. The CDR3 coding sequence is TGCGCCAGCAGCTTGATAGGGCAGGGGGGCAATGAGCAGTTCTTC. The chain has TRBV5-1 and TRBJ2-1; D might be TRBD1 (7 bases). The V end lost 1 base, the J end lost 6 bases, and 14 bases lay between the germline ends. The V gene's germline CDR1 is SGHRS and CDR2 YFSETQ. The CDR3 sequence is 15 residues long. Drawing the rest from reference TRBV5-1 and TRBJ2-1, the complete variable domain is KAGVTQTPRYLIKTRGQQVTLSCSPISGHRSVSWYQQTPGQGLQFLFEYFSETQRNKGNFPGRFSGRQFSNSRSEMNVSTLELGDSALYLCASSLIGQGGNEQFFGPGTRLTVL.

This clone was recorded a few times. This chain uses TRBV5-1 with TRBJ1-2, with D perhaps TRBD1 (5 bases). The germline V gene has CDR1 SGHRS and CDR2 YFSETQ. The V gene lost 1 base and the J gene lost 8 bases, with 12 bases spanning the gap. CDR3 length: 13 residues. CDR3: CASSLLGERGYTF. The CDR3 nucleotides read TGCGCCAGCAGCTTGTTGGGGGAGCGAGGCTACACCTTC.

The gene calls are TRBV2 and TRBJ1-2; TRBD1 is a possible D gene (6 bases). Trimming removed 7 bases from V and 7 bases from J, with 19 bases in between. The CDR3 has 14 amino acids. CDR1 and CDR2 from the germline V gene are SNHLY and FYNNEI. DNA of the CDR3: TGTGCCAGCACCTACCGGGGGGCGAAGGGTGGCTACACCTTC. Translation gives CASTYRGAKGGYTF.

This chain joins TRBV25-1 and TRBJ2-2; TRBD1 is a possible D gene (5 bases). V shed 7 bases and J shed 7 bases, with 19 bases lying between them. The CDR3 is 15 residues long. In germline, CDR1 is MGHDK, CDR2 SYGVNS. CDR3 region: CASTLGVGLGGELFF. The CDR3 DNA is TGTGCCAGCACCCTAGGTGTGGGGCTTGGCGGGGAGCTGTTTTTT.

This clone was recorded only once. The CDR3 DNA reads as TGTGCCAGTAGTATTACTGGGACAGTCCAAGAGACCCAGTACTTC. It translates to CASSITGTVQETQYF. The chain joins TRBV19 to TRBJ2-5, with 7 bases fitting TRBD1. The ends lost 3 bases at V and 1 base at J; junction bases unmatched: 5. Looked up from germline, CDR1 is LNHDA and CDR2 is SQIVND (reference sequence). This CDR3 region has 15 residues.

The chain carries TRBV2 and TRBJ2-2, with a tentative D call TRBD1 (6 bases). Trimming cost V 7 bases and J 1 base, with 7 bases left between them. CDR3 length: 13 amino acids. Germline assignment: CDR1 SNHLY and CDR2 FYNNEI. The DNA of the CDR3 is TGTGCCAGCACGACAGGGAACACCGGGGAGCTGTTTTTT. As protein: CASTTGNTGELFF.

As DNA, the CDR3 is TGTGCCAGCAGCTTACCAGGGGGGTGGAACACCGGGGAGCTGTTTTTT. Translated: CASSLPGGWNTGELFF. The chain combines TRBV5-4 with TRBJ2-2, with D possibly being TRBD1 (7 bases). Trimming cost V 2 bases and J 1 base, with 12 bases left between them. Germline CDR1 SGHNT, CDR2 YYREEE (reference sequence). This CDR3 contains 16 residues.

This clone is medium-sized (0.01 to 0.1%). CDR3 loop: CASSLNGGDTEAFF. For the CDR3, the DNA is TGTGCCAGCAGCCTCAATGGGGGGGATACTGAAGCTTTCTTT. V and J are TRBV27 and TRBJ1-1, with TRBD1 as a possible D gene (5 bases). Trimming pared 6 bases from V and 5 bases from J, leaving 16 bases between. Germline V lookup: CDR1 MNHEY, CDR2 SMNVEV (reference sequence). This CDR3 has 14 residues.

The count of this clone is one. This chain links TRBV5-1 with TRBJ2-1, with TRBD1 identical over 11 bases. V shed 3 bases, J shed 6 bases, and the junction held 8 bases outside the gene matches. The CDR3 loop spans 16 amino acids. Germline CDR1 reads SGHRS; CDR2 reads YFSETQ. The CDR3 DNA is TGCGCCAGCAGCTCAATTACCGGGACAGGGGGCAATGAGCAGTTCTTC. Its protein is CASSSITGTGGNEQFF.

The chain combines TRBV9 with TRBJ2-7; 9 positions agree with TRBD2. V lost 0 bases and J lost 4; bases outside the gene matches: 14. CDR3 length: 18 residues. Germline V gene data show CDR1 as SGDLS and CDR2 as YYNGEE. In DNA, the CDR3 is TGTGCCAGCAGCGTAGGGGCGGGAGGGCCCTCGTTACTTTACGAGCAGTACTTC. Its translation: CASSVGAGGPSLLYEQYF.